This entry is about one TCR beta chain. Its antigen is unidentified. V shed 3 bases, J shed 4 bases, and the junction held 4 bases outside the gene matches. The CDR3 has 14 residues. Germline CDR1 is MNHNS and CDR2 is SASEGT. The sample comes from a study of T cell responses to AZD1222 COVID-19 vaccine. Produced via immunoSEQ multiplex PCR; TCRdb's table is partial and in-frame only. This table has 98,000 or so clones, 80% to 90% appearing once. Study conclusions and caveats: None of the repertoires were sampled until the peak T cell response had passed. Spike as a whole was targeted by vaccine-associated CD4 TCRs, dominant at 160-218 and 743-854. Targeting of unmutated variant regions was reportedly seen in nearly half of spike-specific TCRs. Possibly, clonal diversity was underestimated; donors were largely white British and included more females.

Specimen: peripheral blood, collected on day 0 of AZD1222 vaccination. This TCR was sampled from an adult in good health. The chain employs TRBV6-1 and TRBJ2-5; 8 bases match TRBD2. The CDR3 is CASSDPGGPETQYF. The CDR3 DNA follows: TGTGCCAGCAGTGACCCGGGGGGGCCAGAGACCCAGTACTTC.